Given below is one TCR beta chain in context. No antigen is known for it. No quality values exist for individual bases; no much larger clone is one base distant. Genomic DNA was extracted with the Qiagen DNeasy kit from unsorted PBMCs and from negatively selected CD4+ and CD8+ fractions. TCR beta CDR3 regions were subjected to amplification by immunoSEQ multiplex PCR with primers that anneal to V and J segments. Amplification bias was minimized using a synthetic immune receptor repertoire, and residual bias was removed computationally after sequencing. Concerning the study's data processing: Custom Python scripts were used to quantify repertoire diversity as the Shannon entropy index. Unsorted, CD4+ and CD8+ repertoires were examined separately, except in combined analyses, for which CD4+ and CD8+ sequences were merged in silico. A clone counted as expanded when the clone's frequency after treatment rose at least 2-fold relative to C1D1, and clones undetected at baseline were given a pseudocount of 0.5. Clones with 0 or 1 copy at C1D1 were defined as singleton clones, while clones with 2 or more copies were defined as non-singleton clones. By matching protein sequences in sorted samples from the same patient, clones expanded in unsorted samples were annotated as CD4+, CD8+ or unknown. Wilcoxon tests on paired samples were used to test diversity changes from C1D1 to C4D1. TCRdb mirrors the immuneACCESS table, restricted to in-frame sequences. Some clones are absent from its copies; in checked studies, under half trace to an unresolved V gene, and the reason for the others is unknown. The V and J calls and clone size are taken from that table; D and trimming were inferred from the DNA. Present in this sample are 30,000 to 40,000 clones, about 82% of which were seen just once. Roughly 11% of the sample belongs to the ten largest clones.

This sample's time point label indicates: cycle 1 day 1 (C1D1), immediately before nivolumab initiation. Relapse after autologous stem cell transplantation had occurred in all trial patients, and cohorts A, B and C were distinguished by prior brentuximab vedotin exposure. A total of roughly 60 patients with relapsed/refractory classical Hodgkin lymphoma made up the trial cohort, and each patient's best overall response was complete response, partial response or progressive disease. In the multi-cohort phase II CheckMate 205 trial, trial patients received single-agent nivolumab. Best overall response was determined by an independent review committee according to the 2007 International Working Group response criteria. Trial PBMCs were obtained immediately prior to nivolumab initiation (C1D1) and on therapy at cycle 2 day 1 and cycle 4 day 1. Peripheral blood was collected in 8 mL Vacutainer Cell Preparation Tubes, from which PBMCs were isolated by centrifugation and then cryopreserved.

The sample comes from a study of PD-1 blockade in classical Hodgkin lymphoma (dated by TCRdb to about 2020). About the study as a whole: Nivolumab dosing was 3 mg/kg intravenously every 2 weeks, continuing until either disease progression or unacceptable toxicity. To define a peripheral blood immune signature of response to PD-1 blockade in classical Hodgkin lymphoma, the study combined TCR beta sequencing with CyTOF.

Paper-wide results and their limitations: Patients starting nivolumab less than 1 year after ASCT had lower diversity and were excluded from later analyses to avoid confounding by immune reconstitution. Baseline TCR diversity was reported to be lower in newly diagnosed patients than in healthy donors and to be lower still in relapsed/refractory patients. The study covered only a single clinical trial cohort, and the causes of the repertoire differences, possibly disease activity or prior therapy, were still not defined. Trial patients achieving complete response had baseline diversity similar to newly diagnosed patients, whereas partial responders and progressors had significantly lower diversity. A significant rise by C4D1 was seen in CD4+ but not CD8+ TCR diversity (p=0.0027 vs p=0.16), with the rise being most apparent in complete responders (p=0.02).

The source was peripheral blood mononuclear cells (PBMCs), collected at baseline. This sequence was found in a human donor with classical Hodgkin lymphoma.

CDR3 region: CASNGGDNQPQHF. The sequenced DNA: TGTGCCAGTAACGGGGGGGACAATCAGCCCCAGCATTTT. The chain joins TRBV19 to TRBJ1-5; TRBD1 is possibly the D segment (5 matching bases). The CDR3 starts with the cysteine, ends with the phenylalanine, and has 13 residues. The entry retains the CDR3 DNA only, 39 bases that are in frame from base 1. The germline V gene (reference sequence) sets CDR1 to LNHDA and CDR2 to SQIVND. At the junction V is shortened by 7 bases and J by 3 bases, with 10 bases in between.